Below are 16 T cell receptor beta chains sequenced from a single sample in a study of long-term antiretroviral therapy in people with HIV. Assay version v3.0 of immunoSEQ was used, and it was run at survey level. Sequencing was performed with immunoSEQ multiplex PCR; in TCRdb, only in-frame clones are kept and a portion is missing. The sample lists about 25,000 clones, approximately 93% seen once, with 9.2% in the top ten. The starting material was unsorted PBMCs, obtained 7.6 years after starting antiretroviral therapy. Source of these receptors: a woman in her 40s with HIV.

For the CDR3, the DNA is TGTGCCAGCAGTGAAGCGCTTGGGGGGAGCCACGGGGGCTACACCTTC. It is translated as CASSEALGGSHGGYTF. The chain has TRBV6-1 and TRBJ1-2, with D perhaps matching TRBD1 (5 bases). The ends were cut back, 0 bases at V and 8 bases at J, with 19 bases in the middle. Germline CDR1 and CDR2: MNHNS and SASEGT. This CDR3 is 16 amino acids long.

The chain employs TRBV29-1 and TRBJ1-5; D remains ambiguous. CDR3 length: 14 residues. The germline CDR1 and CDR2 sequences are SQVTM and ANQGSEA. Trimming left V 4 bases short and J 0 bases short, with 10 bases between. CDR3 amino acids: CSVGGGSSNQPQHF. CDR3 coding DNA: TGCAGCGTTGGAGGTGGGTCTAGCAATCAGCCCCAGCATTTT.

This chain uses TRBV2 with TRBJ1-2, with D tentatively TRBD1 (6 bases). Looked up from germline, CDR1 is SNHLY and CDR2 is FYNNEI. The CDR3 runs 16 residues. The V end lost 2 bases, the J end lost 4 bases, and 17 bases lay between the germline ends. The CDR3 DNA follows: TGTGCCAGCAGTGAATCTTCCGGGACATGGGGCTATGGCTACACCTTC. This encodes CASSESSGTWGYGYTF.

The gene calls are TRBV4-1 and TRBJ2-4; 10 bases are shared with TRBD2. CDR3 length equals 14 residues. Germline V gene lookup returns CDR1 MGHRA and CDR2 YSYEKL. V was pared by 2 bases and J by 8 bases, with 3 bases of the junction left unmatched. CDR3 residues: CASSQSGGADIQYF. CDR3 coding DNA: TGCGCCAGCAGCCAAAGCGGGGGGGCGGACATTCAGTACTTC.

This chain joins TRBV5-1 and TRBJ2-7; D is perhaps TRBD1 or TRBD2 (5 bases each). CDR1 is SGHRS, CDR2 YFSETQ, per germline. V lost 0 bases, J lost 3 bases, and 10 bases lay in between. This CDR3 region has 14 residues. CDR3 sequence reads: CASSLVQGDYEQYF. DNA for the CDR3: TGCGCCAGCAGCTTGGTCCAGGGAGACTACGAGCAGTACTTC.

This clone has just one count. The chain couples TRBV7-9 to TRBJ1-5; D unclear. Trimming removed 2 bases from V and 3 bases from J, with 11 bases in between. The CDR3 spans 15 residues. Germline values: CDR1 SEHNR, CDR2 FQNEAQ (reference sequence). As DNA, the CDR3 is TGTGCCAGCAGCTTAACGATATATTTCAATCAGCCCCAGCATTTT. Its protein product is CASSLTIYFNQPQHF.

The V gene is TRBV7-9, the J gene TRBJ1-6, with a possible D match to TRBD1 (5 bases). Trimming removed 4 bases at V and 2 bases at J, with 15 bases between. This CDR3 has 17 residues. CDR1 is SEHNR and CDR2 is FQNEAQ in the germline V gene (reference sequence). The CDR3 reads CASSSPTDSTYNSPLHF. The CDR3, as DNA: TGTGCCAGCAGCTCGCCAACCGACAGCACCTATAATTCACCCCTCCACTTT.

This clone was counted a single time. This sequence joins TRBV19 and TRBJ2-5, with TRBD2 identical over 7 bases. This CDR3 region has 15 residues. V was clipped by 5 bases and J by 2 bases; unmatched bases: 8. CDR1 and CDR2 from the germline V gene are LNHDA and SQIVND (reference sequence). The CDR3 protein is CASSVASGPQETQYF. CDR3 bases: TGTGCCAGTAGTGTCGCTAGCGGTCCACAAGAGACCCAGTACTTC. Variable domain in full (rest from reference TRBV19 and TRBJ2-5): DGGITQSPKYLFRKEGQNVTLSCEQNLNHDAMYWYRQDPGQGLRLIYYSQIVNDFQKGDIAEGYSVSREKKESFPLTVTSAQKNPTAFYLCASSVASGPQETQYFGPGTRLLVL.

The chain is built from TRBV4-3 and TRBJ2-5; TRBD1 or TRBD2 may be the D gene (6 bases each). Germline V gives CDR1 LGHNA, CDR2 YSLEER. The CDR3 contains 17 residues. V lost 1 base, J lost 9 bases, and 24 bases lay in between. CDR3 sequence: CASSQGGGTFSSGAQYF. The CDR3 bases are TGCGCCAGCAGCCAAGGAGGGGGGACCTTTAGTTCCGGGGCCCAGTACTTC.

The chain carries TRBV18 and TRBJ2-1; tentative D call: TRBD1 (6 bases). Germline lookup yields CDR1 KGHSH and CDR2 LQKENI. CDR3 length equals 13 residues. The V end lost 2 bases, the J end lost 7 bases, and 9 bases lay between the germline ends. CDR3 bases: TGTGCCAGCTCACCATTGGACAGAAATGAGCAGTTCTTC. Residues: CASSPLDRNEQFF.

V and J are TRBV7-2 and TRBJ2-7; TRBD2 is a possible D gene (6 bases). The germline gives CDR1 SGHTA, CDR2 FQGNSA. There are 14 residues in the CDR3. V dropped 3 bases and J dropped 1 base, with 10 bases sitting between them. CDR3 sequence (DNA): TGTGCCAGCAGCTTCGGGGGAGGTTCCTACGAGCAGTACTTC. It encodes CASSFGGGSYEQYF.

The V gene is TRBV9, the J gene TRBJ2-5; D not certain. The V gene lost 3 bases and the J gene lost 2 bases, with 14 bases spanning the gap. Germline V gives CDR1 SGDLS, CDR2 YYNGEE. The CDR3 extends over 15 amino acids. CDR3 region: CASSADAVKQETQYF. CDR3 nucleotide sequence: TGTGCCAGCAGCGCAGACGCGGTTAAGCAAGAGACCCAGTACTTC.

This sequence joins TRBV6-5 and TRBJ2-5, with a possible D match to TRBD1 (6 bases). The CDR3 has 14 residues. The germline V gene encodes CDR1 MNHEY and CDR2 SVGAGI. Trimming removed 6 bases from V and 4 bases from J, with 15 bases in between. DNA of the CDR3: TGTGCCAGCAGCCAAACAGGGATCGGAGAGACCCAGTACTTC. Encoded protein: CASSQTGIGETQYF.

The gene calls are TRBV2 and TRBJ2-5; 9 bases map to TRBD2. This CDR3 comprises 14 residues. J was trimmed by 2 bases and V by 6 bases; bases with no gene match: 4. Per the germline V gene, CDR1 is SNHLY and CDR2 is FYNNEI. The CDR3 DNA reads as TGTGCCAGCAGGACTAGCGGAGCTCAAGAGACCCAGTACTTC. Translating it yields CASRTSGAQETQYF.

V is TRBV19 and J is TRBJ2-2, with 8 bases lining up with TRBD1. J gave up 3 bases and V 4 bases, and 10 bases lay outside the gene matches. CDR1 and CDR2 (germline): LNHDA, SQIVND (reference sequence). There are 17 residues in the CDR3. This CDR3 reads CASSRRPWTGYTGELFF. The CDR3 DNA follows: TGTGCCAGTAGTAGAAGACCTTGGACAGGGTACACCGGGGAGCTGTTTTTT.

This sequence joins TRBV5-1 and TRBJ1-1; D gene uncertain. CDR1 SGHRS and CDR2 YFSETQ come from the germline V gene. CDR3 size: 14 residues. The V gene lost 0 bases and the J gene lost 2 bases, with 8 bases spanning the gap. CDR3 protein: CASSLDTTNTEAFF. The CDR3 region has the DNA TGCGCCAGCAGCTTGGATACGACCAACACTGAAGCTTTCTTT.